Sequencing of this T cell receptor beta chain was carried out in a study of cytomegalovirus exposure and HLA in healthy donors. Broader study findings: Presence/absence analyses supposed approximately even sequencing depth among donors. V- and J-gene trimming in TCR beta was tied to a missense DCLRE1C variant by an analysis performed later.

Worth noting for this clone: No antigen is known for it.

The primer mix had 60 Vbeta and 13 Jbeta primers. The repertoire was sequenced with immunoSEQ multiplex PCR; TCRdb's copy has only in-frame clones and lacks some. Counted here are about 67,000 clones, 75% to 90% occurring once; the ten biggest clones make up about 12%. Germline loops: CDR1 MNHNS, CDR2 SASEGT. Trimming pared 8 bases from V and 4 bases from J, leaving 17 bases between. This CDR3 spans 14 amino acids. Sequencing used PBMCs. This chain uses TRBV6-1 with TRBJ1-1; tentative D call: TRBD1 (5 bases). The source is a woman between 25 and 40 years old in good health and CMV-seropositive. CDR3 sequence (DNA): TGTGCCAGCCAGACGGTCGGGGGGGGCACTGAAGCTTTCTTT. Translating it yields CASQTVGGGTEAFF.